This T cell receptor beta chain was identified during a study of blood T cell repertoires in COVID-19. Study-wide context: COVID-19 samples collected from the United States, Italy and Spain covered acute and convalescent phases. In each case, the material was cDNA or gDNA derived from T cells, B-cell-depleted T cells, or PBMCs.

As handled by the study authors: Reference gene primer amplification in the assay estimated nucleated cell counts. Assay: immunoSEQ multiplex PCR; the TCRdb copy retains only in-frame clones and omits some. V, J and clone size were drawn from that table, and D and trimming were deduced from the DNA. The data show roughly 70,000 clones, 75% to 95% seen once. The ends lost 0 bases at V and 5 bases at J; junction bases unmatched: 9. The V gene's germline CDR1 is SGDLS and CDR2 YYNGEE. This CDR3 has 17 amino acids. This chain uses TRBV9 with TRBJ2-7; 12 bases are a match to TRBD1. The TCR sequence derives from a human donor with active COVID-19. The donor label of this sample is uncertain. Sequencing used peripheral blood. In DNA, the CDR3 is TGTGCCAGCAGCGTAGCTGCCGGGACAGGGGGCGCGAACGAGCAGTACTTC. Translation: CASSVAAGTGGANEQYF.